The sequence of this T cell receptor (beta chain) was determined in a study of blood T cell repertoires in COVID-19. About the research overall: Samples representing acute and convalescent COVID-19 were sourced from the United States, Italy and Spain. PBMCs, B-cell-depleted T cells, or T cells provided the cDNA or gDNA that made up the material.

Some clones are missing from TCRdb's copy, which holds only in-frame ones; the method was immunoSEQ multiplex PCR. The sample consists of about 370,000 clones, roughly 91% of them appearing once. This CDR3 comprises 17 residues. CDR1 and CDR2 (germline): SGHDT, YYEEEE. Trimming cost V 4 bases and J 0 bases, with 16 bases left between them. This study enrolled people aged 18 to 89 from about 26 US geographic areas. Clinical history as reported by participants underpinned cohort assignment. Sequenced material: PBMCs or T cells enriched from blood (not recorded which). The V and J genes are TRBV5-6 and TRBJ1-4; D not certain. The TCR sequence derives from a woman between 25 and 40 years old who had recovered from COVID-19. CDR3 sequence (DNA): TGTGCCAGCAGCCGTCCGGCAGGACTTGCAACTAATGAAAAACTGTTTTTT. It translates to CASSRPAGLATNEKLFF.